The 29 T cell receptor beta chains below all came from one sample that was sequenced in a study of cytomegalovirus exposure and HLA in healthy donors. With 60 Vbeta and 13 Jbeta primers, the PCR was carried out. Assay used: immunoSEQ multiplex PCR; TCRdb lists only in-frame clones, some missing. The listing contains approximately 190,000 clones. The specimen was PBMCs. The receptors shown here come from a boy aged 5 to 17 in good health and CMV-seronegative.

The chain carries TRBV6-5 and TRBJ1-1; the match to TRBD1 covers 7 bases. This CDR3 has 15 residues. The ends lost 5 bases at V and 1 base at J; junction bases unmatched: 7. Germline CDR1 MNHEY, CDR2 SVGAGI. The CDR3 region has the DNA TGTGCCAGCAGTGGACAGGCAATTCCGAACACTGAAGCTTTCTTT. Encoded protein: CASSGQAIPNTEAFF.

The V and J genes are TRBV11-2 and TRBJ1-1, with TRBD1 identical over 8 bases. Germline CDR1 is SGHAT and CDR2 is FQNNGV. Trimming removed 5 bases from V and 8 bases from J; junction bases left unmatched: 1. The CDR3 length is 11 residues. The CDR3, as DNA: TGTGCCAGCAGCAACAGGGGGGAAGCTTTCTTT. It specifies CASSNRGEAFF.

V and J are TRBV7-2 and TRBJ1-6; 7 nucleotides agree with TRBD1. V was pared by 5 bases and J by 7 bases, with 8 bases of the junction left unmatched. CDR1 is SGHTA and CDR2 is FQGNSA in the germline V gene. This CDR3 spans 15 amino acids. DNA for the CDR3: TGTGCCAGCAGCCTCCGACAGGGTAGGAATTCACCCCTCCACTTT. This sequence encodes CASSLRQGRNSPLHF.

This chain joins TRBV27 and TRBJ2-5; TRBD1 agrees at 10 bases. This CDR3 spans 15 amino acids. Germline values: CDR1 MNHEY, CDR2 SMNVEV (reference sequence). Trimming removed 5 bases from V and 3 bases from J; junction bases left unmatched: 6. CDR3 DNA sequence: TGTGCCAGCAGTGTCCGGACAGGGGGAAAAGAGACCCAGTACTTC. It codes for CASSVRTGGKETQYF.

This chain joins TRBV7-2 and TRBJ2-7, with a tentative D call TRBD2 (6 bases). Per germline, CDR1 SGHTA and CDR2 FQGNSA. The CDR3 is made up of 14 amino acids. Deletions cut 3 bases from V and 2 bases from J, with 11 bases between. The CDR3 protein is CASSFLANPYEQYF. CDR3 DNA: TGTGCCAGCAGCTTTCTAGCGAACCCCTACGAGCAGTACTTC.

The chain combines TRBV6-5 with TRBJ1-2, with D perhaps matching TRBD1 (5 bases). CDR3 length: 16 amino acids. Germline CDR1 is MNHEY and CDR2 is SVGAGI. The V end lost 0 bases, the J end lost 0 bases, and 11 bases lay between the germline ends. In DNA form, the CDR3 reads TGTGCCAGCAGTTACTCGCAGGGCAGGACTAACTATGGCTACACCTTC. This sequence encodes CASSYSQGRTNYGYTF.

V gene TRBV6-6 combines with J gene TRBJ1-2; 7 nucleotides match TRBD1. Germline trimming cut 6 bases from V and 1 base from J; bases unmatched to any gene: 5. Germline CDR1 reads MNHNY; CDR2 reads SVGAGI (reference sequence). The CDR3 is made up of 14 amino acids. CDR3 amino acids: CASSQQGINYGYTF. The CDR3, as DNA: TGTGCCAGCAGCCAACAGGGGATTAACTATGGCTACACCTTC.

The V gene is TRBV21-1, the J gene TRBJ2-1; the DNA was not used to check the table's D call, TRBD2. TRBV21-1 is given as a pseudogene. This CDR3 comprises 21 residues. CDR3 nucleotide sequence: TGTGCCAGCAGCAAATCTCTCAGGGACTTACACCCGGGACCATCCTACAATGAGCAGTTCTTC. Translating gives CASSKSLRDLHPGPSYNEQFF.

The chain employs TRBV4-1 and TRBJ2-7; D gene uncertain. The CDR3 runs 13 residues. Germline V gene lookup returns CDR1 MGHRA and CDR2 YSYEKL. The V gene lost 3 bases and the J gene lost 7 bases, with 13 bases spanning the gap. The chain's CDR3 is CASSQLLTGEQYF. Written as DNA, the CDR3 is TGCGCCAGCAGCCAGCTCTTGACGGGTGAGCAGTACTTC.

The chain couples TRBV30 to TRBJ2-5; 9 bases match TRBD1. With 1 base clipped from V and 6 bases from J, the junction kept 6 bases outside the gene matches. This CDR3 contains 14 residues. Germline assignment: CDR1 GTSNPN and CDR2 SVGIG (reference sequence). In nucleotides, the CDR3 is TGTGCCTGGAGTGAACAGGGGGCCGCGAAGACCCAGTACTTC. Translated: CAWSEQGAAKTQYF.

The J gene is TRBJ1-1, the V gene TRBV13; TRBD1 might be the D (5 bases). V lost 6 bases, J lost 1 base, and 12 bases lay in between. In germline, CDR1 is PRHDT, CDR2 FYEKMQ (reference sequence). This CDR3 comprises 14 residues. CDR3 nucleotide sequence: TGTGCCAGCAGACCAGCGACAGAGAACACTGAAGCTTTCTTT. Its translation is CASRPATENTEAFF.

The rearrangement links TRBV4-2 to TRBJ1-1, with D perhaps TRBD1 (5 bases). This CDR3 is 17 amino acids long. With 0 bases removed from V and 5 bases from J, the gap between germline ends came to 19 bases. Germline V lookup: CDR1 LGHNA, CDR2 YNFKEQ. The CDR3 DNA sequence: TGTGCCAGCAGCCAAGAGGGCGGAGGGGTTGGGGTTACTGAAGCTTTCTTT. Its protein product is CASSQEGGGVGVTEAFF.

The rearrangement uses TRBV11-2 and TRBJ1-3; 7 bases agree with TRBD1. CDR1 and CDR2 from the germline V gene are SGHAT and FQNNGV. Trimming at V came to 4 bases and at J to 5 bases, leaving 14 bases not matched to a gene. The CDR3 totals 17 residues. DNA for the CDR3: TGTGCCAGCAGCTCCCCAACTACAGGGGATGGGAGAAACACCATATATTTT. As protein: CASSSPTTGDGRNTIYF.

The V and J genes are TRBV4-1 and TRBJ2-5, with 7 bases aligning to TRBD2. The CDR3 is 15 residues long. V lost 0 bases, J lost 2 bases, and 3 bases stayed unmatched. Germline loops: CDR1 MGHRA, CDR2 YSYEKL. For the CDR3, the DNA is TGCGCCAGCAGCCAAGATGGGCGGGGGCAAGAGACCCAGTACTTC. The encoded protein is CASSQDGRGQETQYF.

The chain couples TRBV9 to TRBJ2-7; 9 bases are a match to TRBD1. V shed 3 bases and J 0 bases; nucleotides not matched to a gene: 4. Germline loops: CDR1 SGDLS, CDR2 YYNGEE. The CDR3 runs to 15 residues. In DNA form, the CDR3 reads TGTGCCAGCAGCGAAGGACAGGGGAGCTCCTACGAGCAGTACTTC. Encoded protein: CASSEGQGSSYEQYF.

CDR3 region: CSASWQNEQFF. DNA for the CDR3: TGCAGTGCCAGTTGGCAAAATGAGCAGTTCTTC. The genes are TRBV20-1 and TRBJ2-1; D gene ambiguous. Per the germline V gene, CDR1 is DFQATT and CDR2 is SNEGSKA (reference sequence). V dropped 6 bases and J dropped 7 bases, with 10 bases sitting between them. The CDR3 sequence is 11 residues long.

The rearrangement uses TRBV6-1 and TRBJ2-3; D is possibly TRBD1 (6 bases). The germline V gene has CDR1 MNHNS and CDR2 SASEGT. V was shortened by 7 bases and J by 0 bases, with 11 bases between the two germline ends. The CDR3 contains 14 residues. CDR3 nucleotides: TGTGCCAGCAATCCCGACAGGAGCACAGATACGCAGTATTTT. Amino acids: CASNPDRSTDTQYF.

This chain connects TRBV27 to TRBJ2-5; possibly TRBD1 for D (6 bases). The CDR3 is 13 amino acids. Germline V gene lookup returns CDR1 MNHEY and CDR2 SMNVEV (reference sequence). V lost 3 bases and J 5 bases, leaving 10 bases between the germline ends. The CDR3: CASSLGARETQYF. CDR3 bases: TGTGCCAGCAGTTTGGGGGCTAGGGAGACCCAGTACTTC.

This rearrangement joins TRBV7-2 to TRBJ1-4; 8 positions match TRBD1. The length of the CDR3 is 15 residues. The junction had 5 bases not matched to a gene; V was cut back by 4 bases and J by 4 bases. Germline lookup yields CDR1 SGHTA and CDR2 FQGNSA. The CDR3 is CASSSPGGLNEKLFF. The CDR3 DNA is TGTGCCAGCAGCTCGCCAGGGGGCCTTAATGAAAAACTGTTTTTT.

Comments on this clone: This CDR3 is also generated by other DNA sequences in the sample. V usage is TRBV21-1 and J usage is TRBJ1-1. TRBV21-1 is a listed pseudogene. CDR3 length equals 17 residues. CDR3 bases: TGTGCCAGCAGCAAGGCTTTGGCGGGACCGCTGAACACTGAAGCTTTCTTT. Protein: CASSKALAGPLNTEAFF.

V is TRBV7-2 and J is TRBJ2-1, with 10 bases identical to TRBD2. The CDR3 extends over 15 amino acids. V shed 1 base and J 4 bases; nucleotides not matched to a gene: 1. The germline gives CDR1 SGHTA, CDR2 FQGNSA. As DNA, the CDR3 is TGTGCCAGCAGCTTAGTAGCGGGGGGTTACAATGAGCAGTTCTTC. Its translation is CASSLVAGGYNEQFF.

The CDR3 reads CASSVEGGPGYEQYF. The CDR3 coding sequence is TGTGCCAGCAGCGTAGAGGGAGGGCCCGGCTACGAGCAGTACTTC. The J gene is TRBJ2-7, the V gene TRBV9; the match to TRBD2 covers 7 bases. In germline, CDR1 is SGDLS, CDR2 YYNGEE. With 0 bases clipped from V and 3 bases from J, the junction kept 6 bases outside the gene matches. There are 15 residues in the CDR3.

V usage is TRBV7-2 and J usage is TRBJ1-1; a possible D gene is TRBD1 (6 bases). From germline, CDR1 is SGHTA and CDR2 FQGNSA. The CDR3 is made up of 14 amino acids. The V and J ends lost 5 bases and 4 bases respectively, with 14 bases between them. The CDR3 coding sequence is TGTGCCAGCAGCCCTTCACAGGGTGGCACTGAAGCTTTCTTT. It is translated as CASSPSQGGTEAFF. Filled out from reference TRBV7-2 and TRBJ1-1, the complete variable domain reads GAGVSQSPSNKVTEKGKDVELRCDPISGHTALYWYRQSLGQGLEFLIYFQGNSAPDKSGLPSDRFSAERTGGSVSTLTIQRTQQEDSAVYLCASSPSQGGTEAFFGQGTRLTVV.

In DNA, the CDR3 is TGTGCCAGCAGTTTGCGGTGGAACACTGAAGCTTTCTTT. Translated, it gives CASSLRWNTEAFF. The chain couples TRBV28 to TRBJ1-1; D is uncertain. The CDR3 covers 13 residues. V shed 3 bases and J shed 1 base, with 6 bases lying between them. CDR1 and CDR2 (germline): MDHEN, SYDVKM.

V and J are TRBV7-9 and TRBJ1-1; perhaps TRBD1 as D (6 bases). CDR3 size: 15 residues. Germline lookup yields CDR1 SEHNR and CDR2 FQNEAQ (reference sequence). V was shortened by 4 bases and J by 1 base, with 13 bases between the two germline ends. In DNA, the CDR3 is TGTGCCAGCAGCTGGGAAGGGGGGGGGAACACTGAAGCTTTCTTT. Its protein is CASSWEGGGNTEAFF.

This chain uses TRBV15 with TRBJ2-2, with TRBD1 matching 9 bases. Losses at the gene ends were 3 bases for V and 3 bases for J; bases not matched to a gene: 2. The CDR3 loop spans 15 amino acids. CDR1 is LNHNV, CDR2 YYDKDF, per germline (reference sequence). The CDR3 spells CATSSRTGDTGELFF. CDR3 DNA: TGTGCCACCAGCAGTAGGACAGGGGACACCGGGGAGCTGTTTTTT.

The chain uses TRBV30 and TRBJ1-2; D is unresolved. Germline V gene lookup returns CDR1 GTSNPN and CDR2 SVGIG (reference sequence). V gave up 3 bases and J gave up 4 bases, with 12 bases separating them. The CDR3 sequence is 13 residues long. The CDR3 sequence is CAWSPQVSYGYTF. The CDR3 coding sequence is TGTGCCTGGAGCCCTCAGGTCAGCTATGGCTACACCTTC.

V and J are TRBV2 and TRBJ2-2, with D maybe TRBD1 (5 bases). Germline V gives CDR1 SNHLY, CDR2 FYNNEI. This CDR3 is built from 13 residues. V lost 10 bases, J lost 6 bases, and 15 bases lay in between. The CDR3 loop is CATQRRGAGELFF. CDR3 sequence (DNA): TGTGCCACCCAACGAAGGGGTGCCGGGGAGCTGTTTTTT.

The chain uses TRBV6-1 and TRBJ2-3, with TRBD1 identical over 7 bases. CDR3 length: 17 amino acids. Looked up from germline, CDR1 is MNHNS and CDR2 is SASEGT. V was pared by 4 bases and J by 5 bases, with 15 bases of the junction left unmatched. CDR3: CASSAVTGVGVGDTQYF. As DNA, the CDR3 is TGTGCCAGCAGTGCCGTCACAGGGGTGGGGGTAGGAGATACGCAGTATTTT.